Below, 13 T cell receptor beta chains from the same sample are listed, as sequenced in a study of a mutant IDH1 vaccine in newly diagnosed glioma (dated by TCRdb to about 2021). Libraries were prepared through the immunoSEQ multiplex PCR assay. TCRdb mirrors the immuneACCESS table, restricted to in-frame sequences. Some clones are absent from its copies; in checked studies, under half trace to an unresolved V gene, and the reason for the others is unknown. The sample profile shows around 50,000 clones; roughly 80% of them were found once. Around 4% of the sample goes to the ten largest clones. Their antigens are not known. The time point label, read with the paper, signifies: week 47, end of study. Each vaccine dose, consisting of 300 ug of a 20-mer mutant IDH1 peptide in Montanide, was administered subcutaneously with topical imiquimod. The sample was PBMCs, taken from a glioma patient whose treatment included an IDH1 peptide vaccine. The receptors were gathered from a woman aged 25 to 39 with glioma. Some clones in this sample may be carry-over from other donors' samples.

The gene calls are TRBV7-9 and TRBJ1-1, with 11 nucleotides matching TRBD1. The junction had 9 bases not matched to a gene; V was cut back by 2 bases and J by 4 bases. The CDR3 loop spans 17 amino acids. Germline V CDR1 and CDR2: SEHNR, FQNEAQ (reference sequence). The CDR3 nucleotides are TGTGCCAGCAGCTTATCGGACAGGGGGCGAGTGGGCACTGAAGCTTTCTTT. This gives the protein CASSLSDRGRVGTEAFF.

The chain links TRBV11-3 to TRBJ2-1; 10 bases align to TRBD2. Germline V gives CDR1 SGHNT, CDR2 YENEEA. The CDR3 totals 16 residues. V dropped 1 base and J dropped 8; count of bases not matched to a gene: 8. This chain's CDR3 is CASSLGSGRGTDEQFF. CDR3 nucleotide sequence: TGTGCCAGCAGCTTAGGGAGCGGGAGGGGTACCGATGAGCAGTTCTTC.

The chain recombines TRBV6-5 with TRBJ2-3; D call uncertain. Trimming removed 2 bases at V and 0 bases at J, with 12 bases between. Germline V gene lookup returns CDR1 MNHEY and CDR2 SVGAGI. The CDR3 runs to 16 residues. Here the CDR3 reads CASSYGQLSSTDTQYF. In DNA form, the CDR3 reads TGTGCCAGCAGTTACGGCCAGCTTTCTAGCACAGATACGCAGTATTTT.

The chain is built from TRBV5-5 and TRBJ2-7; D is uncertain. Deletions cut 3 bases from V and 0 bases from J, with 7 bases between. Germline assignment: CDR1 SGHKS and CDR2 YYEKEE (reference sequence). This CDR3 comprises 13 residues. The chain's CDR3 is CASSYRHSYEQYF. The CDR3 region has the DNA TGTGCCAGCAGCTACCGGCACTCCTACGAGCAGTACTTC.

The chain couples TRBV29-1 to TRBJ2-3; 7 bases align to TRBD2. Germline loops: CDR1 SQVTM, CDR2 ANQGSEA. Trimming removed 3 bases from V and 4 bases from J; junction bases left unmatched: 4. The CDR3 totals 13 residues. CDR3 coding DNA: TGCAGCGTTGAGGGCGGGAGAGCAGATACGCAGTATTTT. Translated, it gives CSVEGGRADTQYF.

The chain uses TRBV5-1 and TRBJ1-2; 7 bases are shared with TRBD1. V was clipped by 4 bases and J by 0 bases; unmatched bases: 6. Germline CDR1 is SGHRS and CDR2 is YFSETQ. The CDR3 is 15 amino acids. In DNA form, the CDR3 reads TGCGCCAGCAGCGCCTACGGGACAGCTAACTATGGCTACACCTTC. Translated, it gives CASSAYGTANYGYTF.

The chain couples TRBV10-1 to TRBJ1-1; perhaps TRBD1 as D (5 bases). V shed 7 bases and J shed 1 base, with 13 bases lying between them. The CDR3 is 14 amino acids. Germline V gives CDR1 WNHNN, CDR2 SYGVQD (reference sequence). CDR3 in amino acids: CASIGVFGNTEAFF. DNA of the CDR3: TGCGCCAGCATAGGGGTTTTTGGGAACACTGAAGCTTTCTTT.

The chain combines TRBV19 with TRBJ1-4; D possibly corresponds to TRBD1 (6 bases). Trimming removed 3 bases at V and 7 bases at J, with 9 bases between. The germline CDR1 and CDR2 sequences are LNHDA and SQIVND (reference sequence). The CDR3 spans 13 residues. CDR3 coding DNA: TGTGCCAGTAGTATCCAAGGGGGTGAAAAACTGTTTTTT. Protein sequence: CASSIQGGEKLFF. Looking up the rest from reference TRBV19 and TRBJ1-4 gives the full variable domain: DGGITQSPKYLFRKEGQNVTLSCEQNLNHDAMYWYRQDPGQGLRLIYYSQIVNDFQKGDIAEGYSVSREKKESFPLTVTSAQKNPTAFYLCASSIQGGEKLFFGSGTQLSVL.

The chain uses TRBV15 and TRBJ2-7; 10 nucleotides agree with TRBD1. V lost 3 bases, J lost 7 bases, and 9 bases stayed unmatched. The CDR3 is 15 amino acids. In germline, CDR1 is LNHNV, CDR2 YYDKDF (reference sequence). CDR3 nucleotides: TGTGCCACCAGCAGCTCCCTCGGGGGACAGGGGGAGCAGTACTTC. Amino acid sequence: CATSSSLGGQGEQYF.

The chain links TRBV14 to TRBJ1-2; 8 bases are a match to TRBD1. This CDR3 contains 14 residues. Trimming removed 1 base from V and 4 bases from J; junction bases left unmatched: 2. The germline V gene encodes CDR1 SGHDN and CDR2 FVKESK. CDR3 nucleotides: TGTGCCAGCAGCCAAGCAGGGGGCGGCTATGGCTACACCTTC. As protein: CASSQAGGGYGYTF.

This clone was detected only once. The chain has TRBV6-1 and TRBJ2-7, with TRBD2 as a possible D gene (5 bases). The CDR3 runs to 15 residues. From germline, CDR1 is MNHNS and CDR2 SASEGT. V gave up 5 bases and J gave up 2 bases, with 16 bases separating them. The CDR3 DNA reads TGTGCCAGCAGTAAGGGTGGCGGGTTACCCTACGAGCAGTACTTC. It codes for CASSKGGGLPYEQYF.

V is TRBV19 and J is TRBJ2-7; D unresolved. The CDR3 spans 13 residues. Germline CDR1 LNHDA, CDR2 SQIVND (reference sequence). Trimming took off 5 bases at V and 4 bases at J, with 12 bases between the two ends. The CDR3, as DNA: TGTGCCAGTAGTCTCACGGGTCTTTACGAGCAGTACTTC. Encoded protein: CASSLTGLYEQYF. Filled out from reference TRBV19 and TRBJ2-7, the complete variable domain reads DGGITQSPKYLFRKEGQNVTLSCEQNLNHDAMYWYRQDPGQGLRLIYYSQIVNDFQKGDIAEGYSVSREKKESFPLTVTSAQKNPTAFYLCASSLTGLYEQYFGPGTRLTVT.

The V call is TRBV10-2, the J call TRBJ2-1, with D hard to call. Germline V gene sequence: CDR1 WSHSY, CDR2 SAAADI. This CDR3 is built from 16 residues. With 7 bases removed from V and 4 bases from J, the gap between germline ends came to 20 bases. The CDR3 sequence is CASKERLPVAYNEQFF. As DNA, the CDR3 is TGCGCCAGCAAAGAACGGCTCCCGGTTGCATACAATGAGCAGTTCTTC.